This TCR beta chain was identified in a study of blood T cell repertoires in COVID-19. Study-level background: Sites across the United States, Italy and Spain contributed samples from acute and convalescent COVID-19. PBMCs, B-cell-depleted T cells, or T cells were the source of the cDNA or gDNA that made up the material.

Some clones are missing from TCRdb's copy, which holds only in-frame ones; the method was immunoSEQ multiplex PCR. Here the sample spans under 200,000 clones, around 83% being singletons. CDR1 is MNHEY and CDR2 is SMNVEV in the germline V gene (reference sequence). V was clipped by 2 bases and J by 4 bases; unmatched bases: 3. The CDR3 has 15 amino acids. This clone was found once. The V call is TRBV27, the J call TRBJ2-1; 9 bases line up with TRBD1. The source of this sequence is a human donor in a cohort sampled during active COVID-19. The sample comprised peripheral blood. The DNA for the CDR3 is TGTGCCAGCAGTTTAACAGGGGGCTCGTACAATGAGCAGTTCTTC. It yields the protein CASSLTGGSYNEQFF.